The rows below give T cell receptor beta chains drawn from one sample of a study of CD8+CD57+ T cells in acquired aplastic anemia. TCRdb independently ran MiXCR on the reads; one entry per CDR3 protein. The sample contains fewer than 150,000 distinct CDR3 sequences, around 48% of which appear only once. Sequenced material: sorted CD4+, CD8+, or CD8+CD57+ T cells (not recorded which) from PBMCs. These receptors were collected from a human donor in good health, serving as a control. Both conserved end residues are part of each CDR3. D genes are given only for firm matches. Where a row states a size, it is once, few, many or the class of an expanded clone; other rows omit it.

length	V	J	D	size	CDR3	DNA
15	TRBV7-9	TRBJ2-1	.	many	CASSLGRELFNEQFF	TGTGCCAGCAGCTTAGGCAGGGAGCTGTTCAATGAGCAGTTCTTC
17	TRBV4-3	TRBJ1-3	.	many	CASSQDQRVGVGNTIYF	TGCGCCAGCAGCCAAGATCAGCGGGTTGGAGTGGGCAACACCATATATTTT
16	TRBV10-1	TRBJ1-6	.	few	CASGPMGQHIRLPLHF	TGCGCCAGCGGTCCGATGGGGCAGCATATCAGGTTACCCCTCCACTTT
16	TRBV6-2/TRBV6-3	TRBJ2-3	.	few	CASTPGWGGGRDTQYF	TGTGCCAGCACCCCCGGGTGGGGGGGGGGCCGCGATACGCAGTATTTT
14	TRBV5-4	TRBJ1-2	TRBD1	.	CASSLGRGRDGYTF	TGTGCCAGCAGCTTGGGCAGGGGGAGAGATGGCTACACCTTC
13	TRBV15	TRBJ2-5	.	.	CASTLSGQETQYF	TGTGCCTCCACTTTGTCAGGACAAGAGACCCAGTACTTC
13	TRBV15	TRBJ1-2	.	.	CATSRGVNYGYTF	TGTGCCACCAGCAGAGGTGTGAACTATGGCTACACCTTC
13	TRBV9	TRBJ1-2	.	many	CASSVGGNYGYTF	TGTGCCAGCAGCGTCGGTGGGAACTATGGCTACACCTTC
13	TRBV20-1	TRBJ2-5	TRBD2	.	CSAGVAGGETQYF	TGCAGTGCTGGAGTAGCGGGTGGGGAGACCCAGTACTTC
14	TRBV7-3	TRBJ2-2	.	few	CASSWRQFSGELFF	TGTGCCAGCAGCTGGCGGCAGTTTTCCGGGGAGCTGTTTTTT
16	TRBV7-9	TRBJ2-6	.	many	CASSLVGGTGANVLTF	TGTGCCAGCAGCTTAGTCGGGGGTACTGGGGCCAACGTCCTGACTTTC
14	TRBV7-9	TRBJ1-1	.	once	CASSSYGRGTEAFF	TGTGCCAGCAGCTCGTACGGCAGGGGCACTGAAGCTTTCTTT
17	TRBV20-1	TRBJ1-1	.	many	CSARDLAALGVNTEAFF	TGCAGTGCTAGAGATCTCGCAGCCCTGGGTGTGAACACTGAAGCTTTCTTT
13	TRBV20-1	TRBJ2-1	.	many	CSARDGTSWEQFF	TGCAGTGCTAGAGATGGGACATCGTGGGAGCAGTTCTTC
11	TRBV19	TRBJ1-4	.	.	CASSGGEKLFF	TGTGCCAGTAGTGGGGGGGAAAAACTGTTTTTT
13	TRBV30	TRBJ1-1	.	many	CAWSKQGDTEAFF	TGTGCCTGGAGTAAACAGGGAGACACTGAAGCTTTCTTT
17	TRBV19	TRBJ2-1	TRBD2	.	CASSRTSGGQTYNEQFF	TGTGCCAGTAGTCGGACTAGCGGGGGGCAGACTTACAATGAGCAGTTCTTC
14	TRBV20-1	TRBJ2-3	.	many	CSARGVAGTDTQYF	TGCAGTGCTAGAGGGGTAGCGGGCACAGATACGCAGTATTTT
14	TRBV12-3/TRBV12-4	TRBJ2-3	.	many	CASKAPTGTDTQYF	TGTGCCAGCAAGGCCCCTACCGGCACAGATACGCAGTATTTT
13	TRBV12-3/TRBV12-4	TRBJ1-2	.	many	CASSFPALRGYTF	TGTGCCAGCAGTTTTCCCGCCTTGAGGGGCTACACCTTC
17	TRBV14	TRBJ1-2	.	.	CASSQAPRVISNYGYTF	TGTGCCAGCAGCCAAGCACCCCGGGTTATATCTAACTATGGCTACACCTTC
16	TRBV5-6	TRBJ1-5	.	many	CASSLLGGNSNQPQHF	TGTGCCAGCAGCTTGCTGGGGGGCAATAGCAATCAGCCCCAGCATTTT
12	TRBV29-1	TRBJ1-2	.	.	CSVVRDDYGYTF	TGCAGCGTTGTGAGGGATGACTATGGCTACACCTTC
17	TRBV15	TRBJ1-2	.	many	CATSTRGETGTRLGYTF	TGTGCCACCAGCACTAGAGGGGAGACAGGAACCCGTTTGGGCTACACCTTC
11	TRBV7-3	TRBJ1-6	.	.	CASSLNSPLHF	TGTGCCAGCAGCTTAAATTCACCCCTCCACTTT
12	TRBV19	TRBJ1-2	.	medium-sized	CASARANYGYTF	TGTGCCAGTGCGAGGGCTAACTATGGCTACACCTTC
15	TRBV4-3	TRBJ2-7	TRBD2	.	CASSAEAGDTYEQYF	TGCGCCAGCAGCGCCGAAGCGGGGGACACCTACGAGCAGTACTTC
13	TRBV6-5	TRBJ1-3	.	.	CASSYSTGNTIYF	TGTGCCAGCAGTTACTCGACAGGAAACACCATATATTTT
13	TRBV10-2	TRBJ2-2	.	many	CASRLRGTGELFF	TGCGCCAGCAGACTAAGAGGCACCGGGGAGCTGTTTTTT
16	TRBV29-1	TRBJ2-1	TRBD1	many	CSVEGTRDRAYNEQFF	TGCAGCGTTGAGGGAACCCGGGACAGGGCCTACAATGAGCAGTTCTTC
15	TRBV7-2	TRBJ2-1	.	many	CASSLREPSYNEQFF	TGTGCCAGCAGCCTCCGGGAGCCCTCCTACAATGAGCAGTTCTTC
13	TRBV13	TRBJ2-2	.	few	CASSLPGTGELFF	TGTGCCAGCAGCTTGCCCGGCACCGGGGAGCTGTTTTTT
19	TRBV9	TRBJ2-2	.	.	CGSSVPPGGRGVNTGELFF	TGTGGCAGCAGCGTTCCGCCCGGCGGGCGGGGAGTGAACACCGGGGAGCTGTTTTTT
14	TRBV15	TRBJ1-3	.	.	CATSFPPSGNTIYF	TGTGCCACCAGCTTTCCTCCGTCGGGAAACACCATATATTTT
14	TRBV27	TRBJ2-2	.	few	CASTPRTATGELFF	TGTGCCAGCACCCCCCGCACGGCCACCGGGGAGCTGTTTTTT
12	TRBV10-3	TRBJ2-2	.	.	CAIRQITGELFF	TGTGCCATCAGACAGATCACCGGGGAGCTGTTTTTT
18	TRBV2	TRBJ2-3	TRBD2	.	CASSAVGLAGRNTDTQYF	TGTGCCAGCAGTGCAGTGGGACTAGCGGGTCGGAATACAGATACGCAGTATTTT
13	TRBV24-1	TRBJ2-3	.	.	CATRSSYTDTQYF	TGTGCCACCAGGTCATCGTACACAGATACGCAGTATTTT
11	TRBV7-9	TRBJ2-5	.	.	CASSPSGALYF	TGTGCCAGCAGCCCCTCGGGGGCCCTGTACTTC
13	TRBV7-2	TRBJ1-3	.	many	CASSLGSGNTIYF	TGTGCCAGCAGCTTAGGCTCTGGAAACACCATATATTTT
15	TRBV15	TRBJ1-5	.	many	CATSRDSRANQPQHF	TGTGCCACCAGCAGAGATTCGAGGGCTAATCAGCCCCAGCATTTT
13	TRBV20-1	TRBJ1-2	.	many	CSATTDGNYGYTF	TGCAGTGCTACAACGGACGGTAACTATGGCTACACCTTC